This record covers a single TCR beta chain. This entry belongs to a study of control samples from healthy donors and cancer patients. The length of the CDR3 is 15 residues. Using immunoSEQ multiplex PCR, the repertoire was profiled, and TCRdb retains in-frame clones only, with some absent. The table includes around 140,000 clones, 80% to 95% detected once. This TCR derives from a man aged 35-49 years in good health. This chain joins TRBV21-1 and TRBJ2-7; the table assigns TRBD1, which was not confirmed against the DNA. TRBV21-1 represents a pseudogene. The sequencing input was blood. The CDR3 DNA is TGTGCCAGCAGCAAACCAGGACAGGGTCCTCACGAGCAGTACTTC. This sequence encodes CASSKPGQGPHEQYF.